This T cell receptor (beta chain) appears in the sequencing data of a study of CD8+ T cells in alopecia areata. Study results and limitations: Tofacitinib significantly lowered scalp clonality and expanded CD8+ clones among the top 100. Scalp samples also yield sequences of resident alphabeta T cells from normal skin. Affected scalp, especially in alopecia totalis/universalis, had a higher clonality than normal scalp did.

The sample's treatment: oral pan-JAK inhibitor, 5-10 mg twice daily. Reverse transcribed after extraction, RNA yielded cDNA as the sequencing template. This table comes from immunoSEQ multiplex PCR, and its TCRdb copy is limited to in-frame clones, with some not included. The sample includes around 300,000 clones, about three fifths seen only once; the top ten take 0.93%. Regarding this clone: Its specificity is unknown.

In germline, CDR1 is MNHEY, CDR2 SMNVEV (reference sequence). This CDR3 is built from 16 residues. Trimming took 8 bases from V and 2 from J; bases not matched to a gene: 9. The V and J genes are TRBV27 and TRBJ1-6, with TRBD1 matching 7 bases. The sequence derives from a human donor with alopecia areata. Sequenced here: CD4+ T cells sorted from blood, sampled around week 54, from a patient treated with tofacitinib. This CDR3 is CASAQGGGTYNSPLHF. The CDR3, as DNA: TGTGCCAGCGCCCAGGGGGGAGGTACCTATAATTCACCCCTCCACTTT.